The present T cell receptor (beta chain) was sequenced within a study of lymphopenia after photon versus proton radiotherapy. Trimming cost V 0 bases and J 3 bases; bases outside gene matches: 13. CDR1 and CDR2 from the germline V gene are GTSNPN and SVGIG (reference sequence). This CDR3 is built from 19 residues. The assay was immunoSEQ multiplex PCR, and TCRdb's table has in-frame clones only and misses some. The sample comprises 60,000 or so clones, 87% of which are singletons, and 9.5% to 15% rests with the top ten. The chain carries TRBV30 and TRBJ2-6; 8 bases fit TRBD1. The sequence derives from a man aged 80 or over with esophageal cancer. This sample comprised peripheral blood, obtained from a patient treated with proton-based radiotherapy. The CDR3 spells CAWSVLEVGQGGGANVLTF. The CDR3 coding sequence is TGTGCCTGGAGTGTACTCGAAGTAGGACAGGGTGGTGGGGCCAACGTCCTGACTTTC.